This TCR beta chain is from a study of vaccination effects on CD4 cells after COVID-19. Study background: Two doses of either BNT162b2 or mRNA-1273 were given to each participant. General study findings and limits: Substantial clonal contraction characterized both infection- and vaccine-induced clones late after vaccination.

CD4+ T cells specific for antigen were expanded with viral peptide pools by the ViraFEST assay before sequencing. After roughly ten days in culture, the CD4+ T cells were isolated. Their SARS-CoV-2 infection, verified by PCR, occurred between March and December 2020. The culture medium for a few million PBMC per well included 10 IU/ml IL-2 and about 9.1 ug/ml peptides. V shed 2 bases, J shed 4 bases, and the junction held 1 base outside the gene matches. CDR3 size: 14 residues. Germline CDR1 is SGHNT and CDR2 is YYREEE (reference sequence). This table comes from immunoSEQ multiplex PCR, and its TCRdb copy is limited to in-frame clones, with some not included. This sample carries around 37,000 clones, around 78% of them seen once, and the ten largest clones take 25% to 35%. In its sample, this clone was seen a few times. The antigen remains unidentified.

This TCR was recovered from a human donor who had a prior SARS-CoV-2 infection. The genes are TRBV5-4 and TRBJ1-4; 8 positions agree with TRBD1. Sequences were derived from CD4+ T cells from PBMCs cultured with a peptide pool, sampled before COVID-19 vaccination. The CDR3: CASSFGQGNEKLFF. CDR3 in DNA: TGTGCCAGCAGCTTCGGACAGGGTAATGAAAAACTGTTTTTT.